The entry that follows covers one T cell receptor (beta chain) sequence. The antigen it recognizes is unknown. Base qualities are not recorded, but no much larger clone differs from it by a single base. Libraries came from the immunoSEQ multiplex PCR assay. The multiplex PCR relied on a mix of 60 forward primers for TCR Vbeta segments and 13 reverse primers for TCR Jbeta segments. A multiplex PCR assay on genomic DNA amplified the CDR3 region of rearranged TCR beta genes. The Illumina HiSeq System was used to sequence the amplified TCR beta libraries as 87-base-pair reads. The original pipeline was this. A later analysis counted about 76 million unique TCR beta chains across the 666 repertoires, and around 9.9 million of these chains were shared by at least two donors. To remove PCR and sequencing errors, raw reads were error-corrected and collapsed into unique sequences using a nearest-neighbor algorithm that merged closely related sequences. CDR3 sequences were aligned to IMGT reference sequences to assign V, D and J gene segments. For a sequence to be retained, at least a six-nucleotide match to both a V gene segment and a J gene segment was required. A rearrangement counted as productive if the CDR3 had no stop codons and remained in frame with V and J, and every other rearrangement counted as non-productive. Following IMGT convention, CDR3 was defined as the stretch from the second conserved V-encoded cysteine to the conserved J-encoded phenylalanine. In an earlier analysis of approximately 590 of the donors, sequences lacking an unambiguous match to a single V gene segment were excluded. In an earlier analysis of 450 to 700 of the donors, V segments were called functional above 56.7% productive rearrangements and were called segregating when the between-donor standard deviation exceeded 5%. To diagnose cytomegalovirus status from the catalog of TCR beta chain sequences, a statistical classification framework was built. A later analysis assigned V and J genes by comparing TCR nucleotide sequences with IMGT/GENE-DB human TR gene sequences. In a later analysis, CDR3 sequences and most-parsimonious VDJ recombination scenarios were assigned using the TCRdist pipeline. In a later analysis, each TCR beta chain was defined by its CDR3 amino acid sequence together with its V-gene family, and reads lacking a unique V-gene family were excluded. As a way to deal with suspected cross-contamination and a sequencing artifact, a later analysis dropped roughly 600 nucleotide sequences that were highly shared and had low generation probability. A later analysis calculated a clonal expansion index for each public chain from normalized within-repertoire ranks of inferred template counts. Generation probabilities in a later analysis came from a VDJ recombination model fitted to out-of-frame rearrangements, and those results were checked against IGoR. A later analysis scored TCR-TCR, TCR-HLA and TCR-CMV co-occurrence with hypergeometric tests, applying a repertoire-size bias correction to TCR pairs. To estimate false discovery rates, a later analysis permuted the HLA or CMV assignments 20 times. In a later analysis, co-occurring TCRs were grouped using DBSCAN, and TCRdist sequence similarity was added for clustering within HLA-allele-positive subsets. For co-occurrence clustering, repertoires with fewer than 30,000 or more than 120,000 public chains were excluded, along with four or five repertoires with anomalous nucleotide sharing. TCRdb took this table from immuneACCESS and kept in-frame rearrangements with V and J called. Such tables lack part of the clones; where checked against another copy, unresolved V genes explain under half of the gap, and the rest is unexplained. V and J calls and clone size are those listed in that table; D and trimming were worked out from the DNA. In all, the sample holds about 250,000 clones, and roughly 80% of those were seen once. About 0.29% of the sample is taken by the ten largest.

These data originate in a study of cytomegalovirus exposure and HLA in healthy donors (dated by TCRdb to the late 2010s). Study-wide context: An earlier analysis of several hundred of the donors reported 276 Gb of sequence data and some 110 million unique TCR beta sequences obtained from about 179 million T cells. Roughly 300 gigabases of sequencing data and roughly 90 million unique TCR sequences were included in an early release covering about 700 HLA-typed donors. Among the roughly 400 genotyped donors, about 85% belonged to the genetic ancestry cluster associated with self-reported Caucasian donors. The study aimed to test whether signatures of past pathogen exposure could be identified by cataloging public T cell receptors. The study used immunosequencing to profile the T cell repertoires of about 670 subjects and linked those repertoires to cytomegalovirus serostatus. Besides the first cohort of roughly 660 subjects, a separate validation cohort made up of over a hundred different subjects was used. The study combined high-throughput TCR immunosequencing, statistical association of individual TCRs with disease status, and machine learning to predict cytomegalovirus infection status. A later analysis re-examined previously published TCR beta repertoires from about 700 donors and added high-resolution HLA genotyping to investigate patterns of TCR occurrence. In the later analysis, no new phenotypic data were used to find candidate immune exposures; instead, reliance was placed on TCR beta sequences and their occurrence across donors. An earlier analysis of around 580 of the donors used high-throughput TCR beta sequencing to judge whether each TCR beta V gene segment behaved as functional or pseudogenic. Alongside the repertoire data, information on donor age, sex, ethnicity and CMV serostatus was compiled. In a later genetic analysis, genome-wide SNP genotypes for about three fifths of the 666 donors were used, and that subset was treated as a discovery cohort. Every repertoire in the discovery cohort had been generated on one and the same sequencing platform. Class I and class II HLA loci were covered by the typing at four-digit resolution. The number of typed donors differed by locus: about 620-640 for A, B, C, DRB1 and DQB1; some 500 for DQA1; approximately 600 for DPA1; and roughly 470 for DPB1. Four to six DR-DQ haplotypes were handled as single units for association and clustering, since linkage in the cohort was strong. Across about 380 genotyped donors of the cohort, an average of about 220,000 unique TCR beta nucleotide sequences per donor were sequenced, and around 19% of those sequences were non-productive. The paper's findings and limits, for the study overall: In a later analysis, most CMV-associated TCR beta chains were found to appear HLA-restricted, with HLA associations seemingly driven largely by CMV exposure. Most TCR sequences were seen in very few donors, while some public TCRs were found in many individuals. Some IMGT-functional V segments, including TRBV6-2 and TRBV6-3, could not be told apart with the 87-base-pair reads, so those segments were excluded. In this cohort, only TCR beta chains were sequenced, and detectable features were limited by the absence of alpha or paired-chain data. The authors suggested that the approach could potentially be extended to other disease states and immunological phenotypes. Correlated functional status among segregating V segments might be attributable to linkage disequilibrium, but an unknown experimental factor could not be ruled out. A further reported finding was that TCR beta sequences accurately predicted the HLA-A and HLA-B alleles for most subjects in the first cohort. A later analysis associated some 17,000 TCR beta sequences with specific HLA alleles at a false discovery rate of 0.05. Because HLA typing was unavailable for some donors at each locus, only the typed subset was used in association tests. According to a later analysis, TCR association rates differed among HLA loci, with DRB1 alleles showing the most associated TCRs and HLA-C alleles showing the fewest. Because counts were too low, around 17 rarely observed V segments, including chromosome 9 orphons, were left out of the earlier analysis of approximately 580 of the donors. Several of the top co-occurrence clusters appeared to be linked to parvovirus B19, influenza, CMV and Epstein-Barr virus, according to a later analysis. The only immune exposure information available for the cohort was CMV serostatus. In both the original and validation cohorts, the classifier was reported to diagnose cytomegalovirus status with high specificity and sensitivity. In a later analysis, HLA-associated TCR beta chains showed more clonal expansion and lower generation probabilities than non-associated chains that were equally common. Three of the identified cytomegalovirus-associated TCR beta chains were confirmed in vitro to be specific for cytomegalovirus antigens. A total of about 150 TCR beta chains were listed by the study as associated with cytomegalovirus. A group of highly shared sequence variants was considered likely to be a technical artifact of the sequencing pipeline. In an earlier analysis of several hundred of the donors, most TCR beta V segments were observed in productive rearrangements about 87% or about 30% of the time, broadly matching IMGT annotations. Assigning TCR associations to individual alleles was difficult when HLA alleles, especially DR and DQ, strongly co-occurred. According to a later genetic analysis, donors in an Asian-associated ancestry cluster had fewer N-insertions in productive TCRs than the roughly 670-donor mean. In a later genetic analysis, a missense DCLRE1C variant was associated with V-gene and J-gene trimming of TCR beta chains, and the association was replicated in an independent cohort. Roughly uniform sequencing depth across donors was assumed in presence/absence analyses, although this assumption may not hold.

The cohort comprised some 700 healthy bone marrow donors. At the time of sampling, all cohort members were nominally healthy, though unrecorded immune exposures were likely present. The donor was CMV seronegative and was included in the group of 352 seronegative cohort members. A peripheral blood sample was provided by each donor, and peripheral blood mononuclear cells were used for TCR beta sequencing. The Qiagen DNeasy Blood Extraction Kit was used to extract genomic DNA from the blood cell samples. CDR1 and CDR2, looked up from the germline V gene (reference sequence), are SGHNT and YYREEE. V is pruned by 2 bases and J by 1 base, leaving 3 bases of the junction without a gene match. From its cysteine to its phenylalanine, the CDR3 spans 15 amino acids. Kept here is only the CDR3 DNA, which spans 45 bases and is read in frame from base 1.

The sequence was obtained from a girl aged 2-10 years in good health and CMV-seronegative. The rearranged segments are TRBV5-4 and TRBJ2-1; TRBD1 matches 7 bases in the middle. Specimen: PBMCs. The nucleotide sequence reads TGTGCCAGCAGCTTCGGGACAGTTTCCTACAATGAGCAGTTCTTC. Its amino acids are CASSFGTVSYNEQFF.